A selection of T cell receptor beta chains follows, all from one sample in a study of cytomegalovirus exposure and HLA in healthy donors. Sequencing was performed with immunoSEQ multiplex PCR; in TCRdb, only in-frame clones are kept and a portion is missing. The data hold tens of thousands of clones, with around 74% observed a single time. The sample was PBMCs. Every receptor here comes from a male donor in good health and CMV-seropositive. Both conserved end residues are part of each CDR3. A D gene is named only where the DNA matches it firmly. A clone size is listed for some rows: how often the clone was seen (once, few, many), or a class if it is expanded.

J gene	clone size	V gene	D gene	CDR3 protein	CDR3 DNA
TRBJ1-6	.	TRBV30	.	CAWSTGTQTPLHF	TGTGCCTGGAGTACGGGGACACAAACACCCCTCCACTTT
TRBJ1-3	.	TRBV11-2	.	CASSLARSGNTIYF	TGTGCCAGCAGCTTAGCCCGCTCTGGAAACACCATATATTTT
TRBJ2-3	.	TRBV7-3	TRBD2	CASSPLAGASTDTQYF	TGTGCCAGCAGCCCTTTAGCGGGGGCAAGCACAGATACGCAGTATTTT
TRBJ2-1	.	TRBV7-3	.	CASSLIGAGGYNEQFF	TGTGCCAGCAGCTTAATTGGGGCAGGGGGGTACAATGAGCAGTTCTTC
TRBJ1-5	.	TRBV6-6	TRBD1	CAGRGPGQGPNQPQHF	TGTGCCGGCAGGGGCCCGGGACAGGGACCAAATCAGCCCCAGCATTTT
TRBJ2-4	.	TRBV4-3	TRBD2	CASSQRSPIQLAGDKNIQYF	TGCGCCAGCAGCCAAAGAAGCCCCATCCAACTAGCGGGGGATAAAAACATTCAGTACTTC
TRBJ2-7	.	TRBV27	TRBD1	CASSPEGQEYEQYF	TGTGCCAGCAGCCCTGAAGGACAGGAATACGAGCAGTACTTC
TRBJ2-2	.	TRBV4-2	.	CASSQDGSPQYGELFF	TGTGCCAGCAGCCAAGATGGGAGTCCCCAATACGGGGAGCTGTTTTTT
TRBJ1-1	.	TRBV4-2	.	CASSQDLNTEAFF	TGTGCCAGCAGCCAAGACTTAAACACTGAAGCTTTCTTT
TRBJ2-2	once	TRBV11-2	TRBD2	CASSPLAGELFF	TGTGCCAGCAGCCCACTAGCGGGGGAGCTGTTTTTT
TRBJ1-2	.	TRBV7-9	.	CASSDPPGSNYGYTF	TGTGCCAGCAGCGATCCCCCCGGGAGTAACTATGGCTACACTTTC
TRBJ1-6	.	TRBV6-1	TRBD1	CASAPGGGGNSPLHF	TGTGCCTCAGCGCCAGGGGGTGGCGGTAATTCACCCCTCCACTTT
TRBJ2-7	.	TRBV7-2	TRBD1	CASSFKVDRGYEQYF	TGTGCCAGCAGCTTTAAAGTGGACAGGGGGTACGAGCAGTACTTC
TRBJ2-3	.	TRBV4-1	TRBD2	CPSDRGVPVGSGGDTDTQYF	TGCCCCTCCGACAGGGGCGTCCCCGTCGGGAGCGGGGGGGACACAGATACGCAGTATTTT
TRBJ2-3	.	TRBV11-3	TRBD1	CASSLVPGQGTDTQYF	TGTGCCAGCAGCTTAGTCCCGGGACAGGGCACAGATACGCAGTATTTT
TRBJ2-1	.	TRBV4-1	.	CASSLQTEQFF	TGCGCCAGCAGCCTCCAGACAGAGCAGTTCTTC
TRBJ1-6	.	TRBV4-1	TRBD1	CASSLIGTGLNSPLHF	TGCGCCAGCAGCCTCATCGGGACAGGGTTGAATTCACCCCTCCACTTT
TRBJ1-1	.	TRBV4-1	TRBD1	CASRGRGRLSFAEAFF	TGCGCCAGCAGGGGCAGGGGGCGCCTTAGCTTTGCTGAAGCTTTCTTT
TRBJ2-2	.	TRBV27	.	CASTGGASTGELFF	TGTGCCAGCACCGGGGGTGCGTCAACCGGGGAGCTGTTTTTT
TRBJ1-1	.	TRBV7-9	.	CASSLEGGTEAFF	TGTGCCAGCAGCTTAGAGGGAGGTACTGAAGCTTTCTTT
TRBJ1-1	.	TRBV7-3	.	CASSPKQNTEAFF	TGTGCCAGCAGCCCCAAACAGAACACTGAAGCTTTCTTT
TRBJ1-5	.	TRBV7-5	.	CARSLEGGAGQPQHF	TGTGCCAGAAGCTTAGAGGGGGGGGCAGGGCAGCCCCAGCATTTT
TRBJ2-3	few	TRBV6-1	TRBD2	CASSPGLAGGTQYF	TGTGCCAGCAGTCCCGGACTAGCGGGGGGGACGCAGTATTTT
TRBJ1-2	.	TRBV7-2	.	CASRDMDYGYTF	TGTGCCAGCCGGGACATGGACTATGGCTACACCTTC
TRBJ1-2	once	TRBV4-3	TRBD1	CASSRNRGNYGYTF	TGCGCCAGCAGCCGCAACAGGGGAAACTATGGCTACACCTTC
TRBJ1-5	few	TRBV4-2	.	CASAKGLEVWQPQHF	TGTGCCAGCGCTAAAGGACTTGAGGTCTGGCAGCCCCAGCATTTT
TRBJ1-3	few	TRBV7-2	.	CASSLTGLGLAGNTIYF	TGTGCCAGCAGCTTAACAGGGTTGGGTCTAGCTGGAAACACCATATATTTT
TRBJ1-2	.	TRBV2	TRBD1	CASRKGQGNGYTF	TGTGCCAGCAGGAAAGGACAGGGAAATGGCTACACCTTC
TRBJ1-1	.	TRBV11-3	TRBD1	CASSIGTGAPTEAFF	TGTGCCAGCAGCATAGGGACAGGGGCTCCTACTGAAGCTTTCTTT
TRBJ2-2	.	TRBV4-3	TRBD1	CASSQEGTGAIDTGELFF	TGCGCCAGCAGCCAAGAGGGGACAGGGGCTATAGACACCGGGGAGCTGTTTTTT
TRBJ2-1	.	TRBV7-2	TRBD2	CASSLGTSGGGYRNEQFF	TGTGCCAGCAGCTTAGGAACTAGCGGGGGTGGTTATAGGAATGAGCAGTTCTTC
TRBJ2-2	once	TRBV7-2	TRBD2	CASSLSPSGGAGELFF	TGTGCCAGCAGCTTATCCCCCAGCGGGGGGGCCGGGGAGCTGTTTTTT
TRBJ2-1	few	TRBV5-4	TRBD2	CASSWTPGTSNEQFF	TGTGCCAGCAGCTGGACACCGGGGACTAGTAATGAGCAGTTCTTC
TRBJ1-2	.	TRBV6-6	.	CASRRQLRVRYGYTF	TGTGCCAGCAGACGACAGCTTCGGGTAAGATATGGCTACACCTTC